A selection of T cell receptor beta chains follows, all from one sample in a study of cytomegalovirus exposure and HLA in healthy donors. Profiled with immunoSEQ multiplex PCR; TCRdb holds only in-frame clones, not every one. The sample contains 110,000 to 150,000 clones, around 84% of which appear only once. Sample: PBMCs. Source of these receptors: a boy aged 2 to 9 in good health and CMV-seronegative. Both conserved end residues are part of each CDR3. A D gene is named only where the DNA matches it firmly. Clone size is given for some rows only: seen once, a few or many times, or a class if the clone is expanded.

D	V	J	size	DNA	CDR3
-	TRBV19	TRBJ2-7	-	TGTGCCAGTAGCAAACAAACCCAAAGATACGAGCAGTACTTC	CASSKQTQRYEQYF
TRBD2	TRBV10-3	TRBJ2-1	once	TGTGCCATCAGTGTGTGGACTAGCGGGAGGATCAGCTCCTACAATGAGCAGTTCTTC	CAISVWTSGRISSYNEQFF
-	TRBV11-3	TRBJ2-7	-	TGTGCCAGCAGCCCAAACTCCTACGAGCAGTACTTC	CASSPNSYEQYF
-	TRBV7-2	TRBJ1-3	-	TGTGCCAGCAGCTCCCAGATGGGAAACACCATATATTTT	CASSSQMGNTIYF
-	TRBV18	TRBJ1-1	-	TGTGCCAGCTCACCTCAACAGACTGAAGCTTTCTTT	CASSPQQTEAFF
-	TRBV5-1	TRBJ2-7	-	TGCGCCAGCAGTTGGGGTTTTGACAGCTCCTACGAGCAGTACTTC	CASSWGFDSSYEQYF
TRBD1	TRBV29-1	TRBJ1-1	-	TGCAGCGTCCATACCCGAGACAGGGGAACTGAAGCTTTCTTT	CSVHTRDRGTEAFF
-	TRBV7-9	TRBJ2-7	-	TGTGCCAGCAGCTTACGGGGAGATCGCGAGCAGTACTTC	CASSLRGDREQYF
-	TRBV19	TRBJ2-7	-	TGTGCCAGTAGTATTGACGGGGAGAGCTCCTACGAGCAGTACTTC	CASSIDGESSYEQYF
-	TRBV5-1	TRBJ2-2	-	TGCGCCAGCAGCTTGCGGTCTGTGAGATATACCGGGGAGCTGTTTTTT	CASSLRSVRYTGELFF
TRBD1	TRBV27	TRBJ2-7	-	TGTGCCAGCAGCAACTCAGACAGGGTCGGAGAGCAGTACTTC	CASSNSDRVGEQYF
-	TRBV7-8	TRBJ1-2	once	TGTGCCAGCAGCTTAGCATACAGGTCTAGTGATGGCTACACCTTC	CASSLAYRSSDGYTF
-	TRBV19	TRBJ1-5	-	TGTGCCAGTATCACACTCGGGGGCAATCAGCCCCAGCATTTT	CASITLGGNQPQHF
TRBD1	TRBV28	TRBJ2-5	-	TGTGCCAGCAGCTCGGATGACAGGGTCCAAGAGACCCAGTACTTC	CASSSDDRVQETQYF
TRBD2	TRBV11-3	TRBJ2-2	-	TGTGCCAGCAGCTCCAGGACTAGCAGTGCCGGGGAGCTGTTTTTT	CASSSRTSSAGELFF
-	TRBV7-2	TRBJ2-7	once	TGTGCCAGCAGCTTAAAGGTACGGGACTACGAGCAGTACTTC	CASSLKVRDYEQYF